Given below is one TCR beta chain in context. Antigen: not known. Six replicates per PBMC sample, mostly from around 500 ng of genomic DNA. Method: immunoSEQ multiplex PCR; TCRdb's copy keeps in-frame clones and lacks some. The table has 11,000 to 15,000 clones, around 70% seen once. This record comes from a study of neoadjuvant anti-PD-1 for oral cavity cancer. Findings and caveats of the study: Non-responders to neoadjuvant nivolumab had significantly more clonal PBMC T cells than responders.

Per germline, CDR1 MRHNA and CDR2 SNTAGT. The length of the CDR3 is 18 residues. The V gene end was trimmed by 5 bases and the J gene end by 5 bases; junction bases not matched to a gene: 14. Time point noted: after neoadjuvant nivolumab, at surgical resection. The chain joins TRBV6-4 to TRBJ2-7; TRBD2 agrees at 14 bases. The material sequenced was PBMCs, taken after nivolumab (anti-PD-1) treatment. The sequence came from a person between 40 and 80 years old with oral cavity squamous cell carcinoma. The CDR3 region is CASSCIGTSGSEPDEQYF. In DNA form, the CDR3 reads TGTGCCAGCAGTTGCATTGGGACTAGCGGGAGCGAACCGGACGAGCAGTACTTC.